The clone carrying this T cell receptor (beta chain) has more than one count but fewer than ten. This sample includes further DNA sequences coding for the same CDR3. This sample is part of a study of T cell changes during pregnancy in multiple sclerosis. The repertoire was sequenced with immunoSEQ multiplex PCR; TCRdb's copy has only in-frame clones and lacks some. The sample carries roughly 30,000 clones, roughly 90% recorded once. Germline V lookup: CDR1 SGHDN, CDR2 FVKESK. Deletions cut 1 base from V and 8 bases from J, with 11 bases between. The CDR3 is 13 amino acids. V and J are TRBV14 and TRBJ1-2; possible D gene TRBD1, 5 bases. This receptor was identified in a female donor with multiple sclerosis, enrolled in a pregnancy study. The input for sequencing was CD8+ T cells from peripheral blood mononuclear cells, taken in the first trimester of pregnancy. This CDR3 reads CASSQAGEHGYTF. CDR3 DNA sequence: TGTGCCAGCAGCCAAGCGGGGGAACACGGCTACACCTTC.